This T cell receptor (beta chain) was recorded in a study of T cell responses to AZD1222 COVID-19 vaccine. The germline V gene has CDR1 MNHEY and CDR2 SVGAGI. Trimming removed 6 bases from V and 2 bases from J, with 16 bases in between. There are 15 residues in the CDR3. TCRdb keeps only in-frame clones here, not all; method: immunoSEQ multiplex PCR. Of roughly 170,000 clones in the sample, around 94% were seen once. The chain joins TRBV6-5 to TRBJ2-5; D is undetermined. This receptor was obtained from an adult who received the AZD1222 COVID-19 vaccine. This material consisted of peripheral blood, taken 28 days after the second AZD1222 dose. CDR3 nucleotides: TGTGCCAGCAGAAAGGTCATGAAAAAACAAGAGACCCAGTACTTC. It specifies CASRKVMKKQETQYF.